Below, 30 T cell receptor beta chains from the same sample are listed, as sequenced in a study of human T cells and chemical hapten exposure. TCRdb reprocessed the RACE reads with MiXCR, giving one entry per CDR3 protein. The sample records 35,000 to 45,000 distinct CDR3 sequences, 8% to 9% being singletons. As for time point: patch test 2, 6 weeks after DPC sensitization. Treatment meaning: therapeutic diphenylcyclopropenone sensitization with weekly scalp DPC. The specimen comprised whole blood, sampled in connection with sensitization to the hapten diphenylcyclopropenone (DPC). The receptors shown here come from a middle-aged woman with alopecia areata. Some clones in this sample may be carry-over from other donors' samples.

This clonotype turned up a few times. The chain carries TRBV7-6 and TRBJ2-2; D call uncertain. V was pared by 1 base and J by 7 bases, with 4 bases between. Germline CDR1 SGHVS, CDR2 FNYEAQ. The CDR3 sequence is 12 residues long. CDR3 nucleotides: TGTGCCAGCAGCTTAGTTAACGGGGAGCTGTTTTTT. Translated, it gives CASSLVNGELFF.

In this sample, this clonotype turned up many times. The CDR3 DNA follows: TGTGCCAGCAGTATTACCCCCACGCGGAGCACTGACTATGGCTACACCTTC. It specifies CASSITPTRSTDYGYTF. V and J are TRBV9 and TRBJ1-2, with D hard to call. V lost 5 bases to trimming and J lost 3 bases, with 23 bases between them. Germline V lookup: CDR1 SGDLS, CDR2 YYNGEE. This CDR3 region has 17 residues.

This clonotype showed up many times. The chain joins TRBV20-1 to TRBJ2-2, with D perhaps being TRBD1 or TRBD2 (6 bases each). The V end lost 1 base, the J end lost 3 bases, and 15 bases lay between the germline ends. Germline CDR1 and CDR2: DFQATT and SNEGSKA (reference sequence). There are 16 residues in the CDR3. The CDR3 loop is CSARATTGGDTGELFF. The CDR3, as DNA: TGCAGTGCTAGAGCGACGACAGGAGGGGACACCGGGGAGCTGTTTTTT.

By proportion, this clonotype is medium-sized. The V and J genes are TRBV19 and TRBJ2-1, with 7 bases matching TRBD1. The trim removed 1 base at V and 2 bases at J, leaving 2 bases unmatched. Germline V lookup: CDR1 LNHDA, CDR2 SQIVND (reference sequence). The CDR3 covers 15 residues. CDR3 residues: CASSIGQGAYNEQFF. CDR3 nucleotides: TGTGCCAGTAGTATAGGACAGGGAGCCTACAATGAGCAGTTCTTC.

The J gene is TRBJ2-7, the V gene TRBV20-1; TRBD1 aligns across 9 bases. Germline V gene data show CDR1 as DFQATT and CDR2 as SNEGSKA (reference sequence). V lost 1 base and J lost 4; bases outside the gene matches: 2. This CDR3 is built from 13 residues. CDR3 bases: TGCAGTGCTAGAGGGGACAGGGATTACGAGCAGTACTTC. Translation gives CSARGDRDYEQYF.

The table lists this clonotype with many counts. This sequence joins TRBV21-1 and TRBJ1-5. TRBV21-1 is designated a pseudogene. CDR3 length: 13 amino acids. The CDR3 region has the DNA TGTGCCAGCCTTGGGCCGTTTAATCAGCCCCAGCATTTT. Protein: CASLGPFNQPQHF.

By proportion, this clonotype is medium-sized (0.01 to 0.1%). J is TRBJ2-4 and V is TRBV5-5; D gene uncertain. Per germline, CDR1 SGHKS and CDR2 YYEKEE (reference sequence). The V gene lost 2 bases and the J gene lost 3 bases, with 6 bases spanning the gap. There are 13 residues in the CDR3. CDR3 coding DNA: TGTGCCAGCAGCTTTGGGGACAAAAACATTCAGTACTTC. This translates into CASSFGDKNIQYF.

V and J are TRBV4-1 and TRBJ1-1; D not certain. The V end lost 0 bases, the J end lost 11 bases, and 7 bases lay between the germline ends. The CDR3 has 11 amino acids. CDR1 MGHRA and CDR2 YSYEKL come from the germline V gene. In DNA, the CDR3 is TGCGCCAGCAGCCAAGAAGAAGGGGCTTTCTTT. It translates to CASSQEEGAFF.

This clonotype was observed at least ten times. The chain couples TRBV4-2 to TRBJ1-1; 10 bases are shared with TRBD1. J was trimmed by 1 base and V by 4 bases; bases with no gene match: 3. The CDR3 is 15 residues long. Germline V CDR1 and CDR2: LGHNA, YNFKEQ. The CDR3 sequence: CASSPRQGANTEAFF. CDR3 in DNA: TGTGCCAGCAGCCCCCGACAGGGGGCGAACACTGAAGCTTTCTTT.

This clonotype was detected a few times. The rearrangement links TRBV7-2 to TRBJ1-1; tentatively, D is TRBD1 (5 bases). The CDR3 is 14 residues long. CDR1 SGHTA and CDR2 FQGNSA come from the germline V gene. Trimming removed 7 bases at V and 5 bases at J, with 17 bases between. This CDR3 reads CASKPGRVRTEAFF. The CDR3, as DNA: TGTGCCAGCAAACCCGGCAGGGTTCGGACTGAAGCTTTCTTT.

This clonotype was counted many times. V and J are TRBV6-6 and TRBJ1-6; TRBD1 is a possible D gene (5 bases). Germline values: CDR1 MNHNY, CDR2 SVGAGI (reference sequence). V dropped 6 bases and J dropped 6 bases, with 12 bases sitting between them. This CDR3 is 14 amino acids long. The CDR3, as DNA: TGTGCCAGCAGGGTAGACAGTACTAATTCACCCCTCCACTTT. This codes for CASRVDSTNSPLHF.

This clonotype has ten or more counts. The chain combines TRBV20-1 with TRBJ2-7, with a tentative D call TRBD1 (6 bases). The CDR3 loop spans 13 amino acids. V lost 5 bases and J 6 bases, leaving 17 bases between the germline ends. Germline lookup yields CDR1 DFQATT and CDR2 SNEGSKA (reference sequence). The CDR3 here is CSARGQNRFEQYF. CDR3 in DNA: TGCAGTGCTCGAGGACAGAACCGGTTCGAGCAGTACTTC.

This clonotype has at least ten counts. This sequence joins TRBV9 and TRBJ1-2; D possibly corresponds to TRBD1 (5 bases). Germline V gene sequence: CDR1 SGDLS, CDR2 YYNGEE. CDR3 size: 14 residues. Deletions cut 0 bases from V and 4 bases from J, with 10 bases between. Here the CDR3 DNA reads TGTGCCAGCAGCGTAGATCCAGGGCCCTATGGCTACACCTTC. Its translation is CASSVDPGPYGYTF.

This clonotype was seen a handful of times. The V and J genes are TRBV18 and TRBJ2-3, with unresolved D. Germline loops: CDR1 KGHSH, CDR2 LQKENI. The V end lost 3 bases, the J end lost 4 bases, and 11 bases lay between the germline ends. The CDR3 loop spans 14 amino acids. The CDR3 reads CASSPDLDADTQYF. The CDR3 DNA reads TGTGCCAGCTCACCGGATCTCGATGCAGATACGCAGTATTTT.

This clonotype was counted only a few times. The V and J genes are TRBV2 and TRBJ1-2; 8 bases fit TRBD1. J was trimmed by 4 bases and V by 11 bases; bases with no gene match: 12. The CDR3 covers 14 residues. The V gene's germline CDR1 is SNHLY and CDR2 FYNNEI. As DNA, the CDR3 is TGTGCCGGGGCAGGGGACAGGAGGATCTATGGCTACACCTTC. This encodes CAGAGDRRIYGYTF.

This clonotype was observed many times. The chain carries TRBV7-9 and TRBJ1-4, with TRBD1 identical over 9 bases. CDR1 is SEHNR and CDR2 is FQNEAQ in the germline V gene (reference sequence). Germline trimming cut 6 bases from V and 8 bases from J; bases unmatched to any gene: 4. The CDR3 loop spans 13 amino acids. This CDR3 is CASSGTGWEKLFF. The DNA for the CDR3 is TGTGCCAGCAGTGGGACAGGGTGGGAAAAACTGTTTTTT.

The sample holds many counts of this clonotype. The rearrangement uses TRBV30 and TRBJ1-2; no clear D gene. The CDR3 runs 15 residues. Germline V gene data show CDR1 as GTSNPN and CDR2 as SVGIG (reference sequence). V lost 2 bases and J lost 5, with 18 bases in between. CDR3 protein: CAWSPTDVTAYGYTF. In DNA form, the CDR3 reads TGTGCCTGGAGTCCCACCGATGTTACTGCGTATGGCTACACCTTC.

Many counts were recorded for this clonotype. This sequence joins TRBV29-1 and TRBJ2-7, with 8 positions matching TRBD1. This CDR3 is 10 amino acids long. Trimming took 6 bases from V and 9 from J; bases not matched to a gene: 4. Germline CDR1 is SQVTM and CDR2 is ANQGSEA. In nucleotides, the CDR3 is TGCAGCGTCGAGGACAGGGCGCAGTACTTC. It translates to CSVEDRAQYF.

This clonotype has at least ten counts. This chain links TRBV5-1 with TRBJ2-7; 8 bases fit TRBD2. V lost 4 bases, J lost 0 bases, and 3 bases stayed unmatched. Germline V gene sequence: CDR1 SGHRS, CDR2 YFSETQ. This CDR3 spans 14 amino acids. The CDR3 bases are TGCGCCAGCAGCACAGCGGGGGCCTCCTACGAGCAGTACTTC. Its protein product is CASSTAGASYEQYF.

This clonotype was seen repeatedly, ten times or more. The chain combines TRBV11-2 with TRBJ2-5; D ambiguous. Trimming removed 5 bases at V and 6 bases at J, with 16 bases between. From germline, CDR1 is SGHAT and CDR2 FQNNGV. This CDR3 has 14 residues. The CDR3 region has the DNA TGTGCCAGCAGCCCCGTGTGGCGAGGAAAGACCCAGTACTTC. This sequence encodes CASSPVWRGKTQYF.

This clonotype has only a few counts. The V gene is TRBV18, the J gene TRBJ2-6, with 7 nucleotides matching TRBD2. V was pared by 0 bases and J by 2 bases, with 10 bases of the junction left unmatched. CDR3 size: 19 residues. The germline CDR1 and CDR2 sequences are KGHSH and LQKENI. Here the CDR3 DNA reads TGTGCCAGCTCACCACCAGCGGGGCATGGGCTTCCTGGGGCCAACGTCCTGACTTTC. As protein: CASSPPAGHGLPGANVLTF.

This clonotype came up many times. The chain recombines TRBV4-1 with TRBJ2-1, with D perhaps TRBD2 (6 bases). From germline, CDR1 is MGHRA and CDR2 YSYEKL. The germline V and J ends were trimmed by 1 base and 2 bases, with 9 bases remaining between them. The CDR3 spans 15 residues. The CDR3 spells CASSQVAAAYNEQFF. Written as DNA, the CDR3 is TGCGCCAGCAGCCAAGTAGCGGCCGCCTACAATGAGCAGTTCTTC.

This clonotype has ten or more counts. This chain connects TRBV6-5 to TRBJ2-1; TRBD2 agrees at 7 bases. The ends lost 0 bases at V and 6 bases at J; junction bases unmatched: 5. Germline V gives CDR1 MNHEY, CDR2 SVGAGI. The CDR3 contains 15 residues. DNA for the CDR3: TGTGCCAGCAGTTACTCATCGAGCGGGGTCAATGAGCAGTTCTTC. Translating it yields CASSYSSSGVNEQFF.

The chain couples TRBV24-1 to TRBJ1-1; maybe TRBD1 (5 bases). Between the trimmed V and J ends, which lost 9 bases and 2 bases, there was a span of 12 bases. In germline, CDR1 is KGHDR, CDR2 SFDVKD. CDR3 length equals 13 residues. CDR3 sequence reads: CATRLGVNTEAFF. DNA of the CDR3: TGTGCCACCCGTTTAGGGGTAAACACTGAAGCTTTCTTT.

The chain carries TRBV7-2 and TRBJ2-7; D unclear. V was trimmed by 5 bases and J by 2 bases, leaving 13 bases between them. The CDR3 runs to 14 residues. CDR1 is SGHTA, CDR2 FQGNSA, per germline. CDR3 DNA sequence: TGTGCCAGCAGCCTCGTTCATCCCCCCTACGAGCAGTACTTC. Protein: CASSLVHPPYEQYF.

This clonotype was counted at least ten times. This chain links TRBV20-1 with TRBJ2-7; D unclear. This CDR3 has 11 residues. V lost 1 base and J 4 bases, leaving 5 bases between the germline ends. Germline-derived CDR1 and CDR2 are DFQATT and SNEGSKA (reference sequence). CDR3 sequence: CSARVGYEQYF. CDR3 DNA: TGCAGTGCTAGAGTGGGATACGAGCAGTACTTC.

This clonotype was observed at least ten times. V and J are TRBV5-6 and TRBJ1-5; D is undetermined. The germline V gene has CDR1 SGHDT and CDR2 YYEEEE. The CDR3 consists of 13 residues. V was cut by 1 base and J by 4 bases, with 6 bases left in between. The CDR3 region has the DNA TGTGCCAGCAGCTTGAGGAGTAATCAGCCCCAGCATTTT. Amino acids: CASSLRSNQPQHF.

In this sample, this clonotype turned up many times. This chain joins TRBV29-1 and TRBJ1-1; D might be TRBD1 (6 bases). V shed 1 base and J shed 4 bases, with 10 bases lying between them. Germline V gene data show CDR1 as SQVTM and CDR2 as ANQGSEA. The CDR3 loop spans 13 amino acids. The CDR3 reads CSVEGRGGTEAFF. The CDR3 region has the DNA TGCAGCGTTGAAGGCAGGGGCGGCACTGAAGCTTTCTTT.

This clonotype was picked up many times. V and J are TRBV6-2 or TRBV6-3 and TRBJ1-4, with D maybe TRBD1 (5 bases). The CDR3 covers 16 residues. In germline, CDR1 is MNHEY, CDR2 SVGEGT. V lost 7 bases, J lost 0 bases, and 15 bases lay in between. CDR3 loop: CASKLQGPATNEKLFF. The CDR3 DNA is TGTGCCAGCAAGCTCCAGGGCCCGGCAACTAATGAAAAACTGTTTTTT.

This clonotype was seen repeatedly, ten times or more. The chain joins TRBV13 to TRBJ1-1; TRBD1 matches 7 bases. CDR1 is PRHDT, CDR2 FYEKMQ, per germline (reference sequence). The CDR3 is 16 residues long. V gave up 0 bases and J gave up 3 bases; unmatched junction bases: 7. CDR3 sequence reads: CASSLGQGIRDTEAFF. The CDR3 nucleotides read TGTGCCAGCAGCTTAGGACAGGGGATACGGGACACTGAAGCTTTCTTT. The full variable domain, with the rest looked up from reference TRBV13 and TRBJ1-1, is AAGVIQSPRHLIKEKRETATLKCYPIPRHDTVYWYQQGPGQDPQFLISFYEKMQSDKGSIPDRFSAQQFSDYHSELNMSSLELGDSALYFCASSLGQGIRDTEAFFGQGTRLTVV.